The 5 T cell receptor beta chains reported below all come from one sample, sequenced in a study of T-cell reconstitution after alpha-beta-depleted transplantation in children. For TCRbeta, the library was prepared with unique molecular identifiers. TCRdb re-called the PCR reads with MiXCR, one entry per CDR3 protein. The sample consists of about half a million distinct CDR3 sequences, around 12% of them appearing once. Sample: PBMCs from the stem cell graft donor, taken from the stem cell graft. The receptors here all came from a human donor who donated a stem cell graft to a child with combined immunodeficiency.

The chain uses TRBV20-1 and TRBJ1-3; TRBD1 matches 9 bases. Germline values: CDR1 DFQATT, CDR2 SNEGSKA (reference sequence). This CDR3 has 14 residues. The V segment lost 5 bases and the J segment 2 bases; nucleotides outside the gene matches: 4. The CDR3: CSAGQGIPGNTIYF. As DNA, the CDR3 is TGCAGTGCTGGACAGGGGATCCCTGGAAACACCATATATTTT.

This clonotype occurred many times. The chain uses TRBV25-1 and TRBJ2-1; 7 bases map to TRBD2. Germline V gene lookup returns CDR1 MGHDK and CDR2 SYGVNS. The CDR3 runs 15 residues. The ends lost 6 bases at V and 3 bases at J; junction bases unmatched: 8. CDR3: CASSPSGVYYNEQFF. The CDR3, as DNA: TGTGCCAGCAGCCCCAGCGGGGTGTACTACAATGAGCAGTTCTTC.

This clonotype was picked up a small number of times. V usage is TRBV7-2 and J usage is TRBJ2-1; TRBD2 matches 9 bases. J was trimmed by 7 bases and V by 4 bases; bases with no gene match: 11. The CDR3 extends over 16 amino acids. Germline V CDR1 and CDR2: SGHTA, FQGNSA. This CDR3 reads CASSSPGTSLLNEQFF. DNA of the CDR3: TGTGCCAGCAGCTCCCCTGGGACTAGCTTGTTGAATGAGCAGTTCTTC.

The V and J genes are TRBV11-2 and TRBJ1-1, with a weak D call TRBD1 (5 bases). V lost 4 bases, J lost 5 bases, and 11 bases lay in between. Germline loops: CDR1 SGHAT, CDR2 FQNNGV. This CDR3 is built from 13 residues. The CDR3 region has the DNA TGTGCCAGCAGCTCCGTCTGGGGGACTGAAGCTTTCTTT. It yields the protein CASSSVWGTEAFF.

This clonotype was detected many times. The chain carries TRBV9 and TRBJ2-5; TRBD2 is a possible D gene (6 bases). The CDR3 runs 15 residues. The ends were cut back, 2 bases at V and 2 bases at J, with 13 bases in the middle. Germline CDR1 and CDR2: SGDLS and YYNGEE. CDR3 bases: TGTGCCAGCAGCGTCGTCGGGAGTTCACAAGAGACCCAGTACTTC. This codes for CASSVVGSSQETQYF.